A single sample is the source of the 25 T cell receptor beta chains below, sequenced in a study of cytomegalovirus exposure and HLA in healthy donors. PCR amplification relied on 60 Vbeta primers (plus 13 Jbeta primers). Only in-frame clones appear in the TCRdb table, and some are missing; sequencing was by immunoSEQ multiplex PCR. The sample has 150,000 to 200,000 clones, over 70% seen once; the top ten hold about 3.1%. Input material: PBMCs. The receptors here all came from a female donor in good health and CMV-seronegative.

The rearrangement joins TRBV27 to TRBJ2-7; 10 positions match TRBD2. Germline CDR1 and CDR2: MNHEY and SMNVEV (reference sequence). There are 15 residues in the CDR3. J gave up 2 bases and V 3 bases, and 4 bases lay outside the gene matches. The CDR3 sequence: CASSFLTSGTYEQYF. CDR3 bases: TGTGCCAGCAGTTTTTTAACTAGCGGGACCTACGAGCAGTACTTC.

This sequence joins TRBV5-1 and TRBJ2-7; weak D call: TRBD1 (5 bases). This CDR3 is built from 14 residues. The germline gives CDR1 SGHRS, CDR2 YFSETQ. Between the trimmed V and J ends, which lost 0 bases and 6 bases, there was a span of 13 bases. CDR3 protein: CASSLADIDFEQYF. CDR3 coding DNA: TGCGCCAGCAGCTTGGCGGACATTGATTTCGAGCAGTACTTC.

This chain uses TRBV19 with TRBJ2-3, with a weak D call TRBD1 (5 bases). CDR1 and CDR2 (germline): LNHDA, SQIVND (reference sequence). V was clipped by 5 bases and J by 6 bases, with 12 bases between them. The CDR3 loop spans 13 amino acids. Written as DNA, the CDR3 is TGTGCCAGTAGTCTGGGGCCCGGCGATACGCAGTATTTT. Amino acid sequence: CASSLGPGDTQYF.

This chain links TRBV28 with TRBJ1-5; a weak D match, TRBD1 (6 bases). Germline V gene data show CDR1 as MDHEN and CDR2 as SYDVKM. V dropped 5 bases and J dropped 0 bases, with 11 bases sitting between them. The CDR3 length is 15 residues. CDR3 protein: CASSNTGHSNQPQHF. CDR3 coding DNA: TGTGCCAGCAGTAATACAGGGCATAGCAATCAGCCCCAGCATTTT. Together with reference TRBV28 and TRBJ1-5, the CDR3 gives the full variable domain: DVKVTQSSRYLVKRTGEKVFLECVQDMDHENMFWYRQDPGLGLRLIYFSYDVKMKEKGDIPEGYSVSREKKERFSLILESASTNQTSMYLCASSNTGHSNQPQHFGDGTRLSIL.

This clone has just a few counts. The chain couples TRBV15 to TRBJ2-5; 7 nucleotides line up with TRBD1. The V and J ends lost 5 bases and 3 bases, in that order; junction bases with no gene match: 6. The length of the CDR3 is 14 residues. Germline CDR1 reads LNHNV; CDR2 reads YYDKDF (reference sequence). CDR3 sequence reads: CATSRVGQKETQYF. The CDR3 DNA reads TGTGCCACCAGCCGAGTGGGACAGAAAGAGACCCAGTACTTC. Full variable domain (missing parts from reference TRBV15 and TRBJ2-5): DAMVIQNPRYQVTQFGKPVTLSCSQTLNHNVMYWYQQKSSQAPKLLFHYYDKDFNNEADTPDNFQSRRPNTSFCFLDIRSPGLGDTAMYLCATSRVGQKETQYFGPGTRLLVL.

The V call is TRBV27, the J call TRBJ1-1; 10 nucleotides agree with TRBD1. The CDR3 consists of 16 residues. From germline, CDR1 is MNHEY and CDR2 SMNVEV (reference sequence). The V segment lost 5 bases and the J segment 0 bases; nucleotides outside the gene matches: 6. CDR3 DNA sequence: TGTGCCAGCAGTCCGACCGGGACAGGGGTGAACACTGAAGCTTTCTTT. Protein: CASSPTGTGVNTEAFF.

The chain carries TRBV28 and TRBJ2-3; D remains ambiguous. Germline V gene sequence: CDR1 MDHEN, CDR2 SYDVKM. The ends were cut back, 6 bases at V and 1 base at J, with 5 bases in the middle. This CDR3 is built from 12 residues. The CDR3 sequence is CASRTGTDTQYF. The DNA of the CDR3 is TGTGCCAGCAGAACGGGCACAGATACGCAGTATTTT.

The CDR3 DNA follows: TGCGCCAGCAGCCAAGAGGTCACAGTCCGGACATACAATGAGCAGTTCTTC. Its protein is CASSQEVTVRTYNEQFF. This chain joins TRBV4-1 and TRBJ2-1; maybe TRBD1 (5 bases). Deletions cut 0 bases from V and 4 bases from J, with 16 bases between. CDR1 and CDR2 from the germline V gene are MGHRA and YSYEKL. This CDR3 is 17 amino acids long.

The chain employs TRBV4-1 and TRBJ2-3; D is possibly TRBD2 (5 bases). Trimming took 2 bases from V and 3 from J, leaving 15 bases between them. Germline values: CDR1 MGHRA, CDR2 YSYEKL. There are 16 residues in the CDR3. CDR3 sequence: CASSQPNLGMTDTQYF. CDR3 coding DNA: TGCGCCAGCAGCCAACCGAACCTCGGGATGACAGATACGCAGTATTTT.

As regards this clone: One junction end disagrees with the germline gene, perhaps due to a read error. The rearrangement uses TRBV7-7 and TRBJ1-4, with 7 bases that match TRBD1. CDR1 is SSHAT and CDR2 is FNYEAQ in the germline V gene (reference sequence). The CDR3 consists of 13 residues. CDR3 protein: CASSKTGTEKLFF. The CDR3 coding sequence is TGTGCTAGCAGCAAGACAGGGACTGAAAAACTGTTTTTT. The full variable domain, with the rest looked up from reference TRBV7-7 and TRBJ1-4, is GAGVSQSPRYKVTKRGQDVTLRCDPISSHATLYWYQQALGQGPEFLTYFNYEAQPDKSGLPSDRFSAERPEGSISTLTIQRTEQRDSAMYRCASSKTGTEKLFFGSGTQLSVL.

The V gene is TRBV25-1, the J gene TRBJ2-1; D possibly corresponds to TRBD2 (6 bases). This CDR3 contains 16 residues. Germline CDR1 is MGHDK and CDR2 is SYGVNS. V was pared by 4 bases and J by 0 bases, with 13 bases between. CDR3 residues: CASSARDSISYNEQFF. DNA for the CDR3: TGTGCCAGCAGTGCCCGGGACTCTATCTCCTACAATGAGCAGTTCTTC.

The chain combines TRBV7-3 with TRBJ2-3, with D maybe TRBD2 (6 bases). Trimming pared 0 bases from V and 1 base from J, leaving 14 bases between. This CDR3 comprises 17 residues. Germline assignment: CDR1 SGHTA and CDR2 FQGTGA. CDR3: CASSLTRGERGTDTQYF. CDR3 nucleotide sequence: TGTGCCAGCAGCTTAACTCGTGGGGAGCGGGGCACAGATACGCAGTATTTT. The whole variable domain, filled in from reference TRBV7-3 and TRBJ2-3, reads GAGVSQTPSNKVTEKGKYVELRCDPISGHTALYWYRQSLGQGPEFLIYFQGTGAADDSGLPNDRFFAVRPEGSVSTLKIQRTERGDSAVYLCASSLTRGERGTDTQYFGPGTRLTVL.

Here the CDR3 reads CASSPPDRYNEQFF. CDR3 nucleotides: TGTGCCAGCAGCCCGCCGGACAGGTACAATGAGCAGTTCTTC. This chain joins TRBV7-9 and TRBJ2-1; TRBD1 agrees at 7 bases. Germline CDR1 reads SEHNR; CDR2 reads FQNEAQ (reference sequence). The ends lost 5 bases at V and 4 bases at J; junction bases unmatched: 5. The CDR3 consists of 14 residues.

This chain uses TRBV28 with TRBJ2-7, with D possibly being TRBD1 (6 bases). Germline CDR1 is MDHEN and CDR2 is SYDVKM. V was clipped by 7 bases and J by 0 bases, with 25 bases between them. The CDR3 has 18 amino acids. CDR3 sequence reads: CASIPITRGGPYSYEQYF. CDR3 DNA sequence: TGTGCCAGCATTCCTATTACGCGAGGGGGACCATACTCCTACGAGCAGTACTTC.

This clone was detected only once. This chain links TRBV11-1 with TRBJ2-7; maybe TRBD2 (5 bases). CDR1 is SGHAT, CDR2 FQDESV, per germline (reference sequence). The CDR3 covers 13 residues. V dropped 8 bases and J dropped 6 bases, with 17 bases sitting between them. CDR3 amino acids: CASATTSEGEQYF. CDR3 bases: TGTGCCAGCGCTACAACTAGTGAGGGCGAGCAGTACTTC.

The genes are TRBV28 and TRBJ1-6; D gene unclear. Trimming shortened V by 3 bases and J by 5 bases, and 17 bases separated the two germline ends. Germline-derived CDR1 and CDR2 are MDHEN and SYDVKM. The CDR3 runs to 17 residues. CDR3 sequence reads: CASSFIPGLLDNSPLHF. The CDR3 DNA reads as TGTGCCAGCAGTTTTATCCCAGGACTGTTAGATAATTCACCCCTCCACTTT.

This clone has a handful of counts. J is TRBJ2-1 and V is TRBV7-8, with D maybe TRBD2 (6 bases). The CDR3 consists of 16 residues. Germline V CDR1 and CDR2: SGHVS, FQNEAQ. Trimming took 0 bases from V and 2 from J, leaving 11 bases between them. The CDR3 sequence is CASSLALADTYNEQFF. The CDR3 DNA sequence: TGTGCCAGCAGCTTAGCTTTAGCGGACACCTACAATGAGCAGTTCTTC. Complete variable domain (other parts from reference TRBV7-8 and TRBJ2-1): GAGVSQSPRYKVAKRGQDVALRCDPISGHVSLFWYQQALGQGPEFLTYFQNEAQLDKSGLPSDRFFAERPEGSVSTLKIQRTQQEDSAVYLCASSLALADTYNEQFFGPGTRLTVL.

The rearrangement uses TRBV4-1 and TRBJ2-7, with 10 bases identical to TRBD1. CDR3 size: 16 residues. CDR1 and CDR2 (germline): MGHRA, YSYEKL. V shed 0 bases and J 2 bases; nucleotides not matched to a gene: 4. The DNA for the CDR3 is TGCGCCAGCAGCCAAGAACCAGGGACAGGGGCCTACGAGCAGTACTTC. It translates to CASSQEPGTGAYEQYF.

The genes are TRBV18 and TRBJ2-7, with 11 bases matching TRBD1. The germline V gene has CDR1 KGHSH and CDR2 LQKENI. This CDR3 is built from 15 residues. The ends lost 3 bases at V and 2 bases at J; junction bases unmatched: 3. The CDR3 sequence: CASSPGQGEAYEQYF. As DNA, the CDR3 is TGTGCCAGCTCACCGGGACAGGGGGAGGCCTACGAGCAGTACTTC.

The chain employs TRBV19 and TRBJ2-2, with 7 bases that match TRBD1. J was trimmed by 4 bases and V by 6 bases; bases with no gene match: 11. The CDR3 loop spans 16 amino acids. Germline V gene lookup returns CDR1 LNHDA and CDR2 SQIVND (reference sequence). The CDR3 spells CASRTQGFGGTGELFF. The DNA of the CDR3 is TGTGCCAGTAGGACACAGGGGTTTGGGGGCACCGGGGAGCTGTTTTTT.

This clone was counted only a few times. CDR3 sequence (DNA): TGCGCCAGCAGCTTGGCAGGGCCCATGAACACTGAAGCTTTCTTT. Amino acid sequence: CASSLAGPMNTEAFF. V gene TRBV5-1 combines with J gene TRBJ1-1; tentatively, D is TRBD1 (5 bases). The CDR3 length is 15 residues. The germline V and J ends were trimmed by 0 bases and 0 bases, with 9 bases remaining between them. Looked up from germline, CDR1 is SGHRS and CDR2 is YFSETQ.

The chain is built from TRBV10-2 and TRBJ1-5, with no clear D. Trimming left V 6 bases short and J 4 bases short, with 7 bases between. The CDR3 has 12 residues. The germline CDR1 and CDR2 sequences are WSHSY and SAAADI. This CDR3 is CASRDTNQPQHF. CDR3 coding DNA: TGCGCCAGCAGAGACACAAATCAGCCCCAGCATTTT.

There are a few counts of this clone. V is TRBV25-1 and J is TRBJ2-1; the match to TRBD1 covers 10 bases. There are 17 residues in the CDR3. Germline V gene lookup returns CDR1 MGHDK and CDR2 SYGVNS. Trimming removed 3 bases from V and 8 bases from J; junction bases left unmatched: 13. CDR3 nucleotide sequence: TGTGCCAGCAGTGAGCACGACGGACAGGGGGAGGTCGATGAGCAGTTCTTC. Translation: CASSEHDGQGEVDEQFF.

The chain has TRBV10-3 and TRBJ2-3, with D hard to call. Germline loops: CDR1 ENHRY, CDR2 SYGVKD. Trimming shortened V by 5 bases and J by 6 bases, and 12 bases separated the two germline ends. The CDR3 spans 13 residues. CDR3 DNA: TGTGCCATCAGTCCCACAATACCCGATACGCAGTATTTT. Translated, it gives CAISPTIPDTQYF.

The genes are TRBV7-9 and TRBJ1-1, with a possible D match to TRBD1 (5 bases). The CDR3 contains 15 residues. CDR1 and CDR2 from the germline V gene are SEHNR and FQNEAQ (reference sequence). The V end lost 4 bases, the J end lost 0 bases, and 12 bases lay between the germline ends. The DNA for the CDR3 is TGTGCCAGCAGCTCCCCCCCAGGGCTGAACACTGAAGCTTTCTTT. Protein: CASSSPPGLNTEAFF.